This TCR beta chain was observed in a study of blood T cell repertoires in COVID-19. The germline V gene has CDR1 MNHEY and CDR2 SMNVEV (reference sequence). This CDR3 has 18 amino acids. V shed 2 bases and J 2 bases; nucleotides not matched to a gene: 8. Data came from immunoSEQ multiplex PCR; TCRdb stores just in-frame clones and leaves some out. The sample consists of about 68,000 clones, almost 85% of them appearing once. The rearrangement links TRBV27 to TRBJ1-5; 11 positions agree with TRBD1. The sample comprised peripheral blood. The receptor's source is a man over 45 with acute or convalescent COVID-19. The CDR3 DNA reads as TGTGCCAGCAGTTTACGGGGGACAGGGGGGTATGGCAATCAGCCCCAGCATTTT. It encodes CASSLRGTGGYGNQPQHF.